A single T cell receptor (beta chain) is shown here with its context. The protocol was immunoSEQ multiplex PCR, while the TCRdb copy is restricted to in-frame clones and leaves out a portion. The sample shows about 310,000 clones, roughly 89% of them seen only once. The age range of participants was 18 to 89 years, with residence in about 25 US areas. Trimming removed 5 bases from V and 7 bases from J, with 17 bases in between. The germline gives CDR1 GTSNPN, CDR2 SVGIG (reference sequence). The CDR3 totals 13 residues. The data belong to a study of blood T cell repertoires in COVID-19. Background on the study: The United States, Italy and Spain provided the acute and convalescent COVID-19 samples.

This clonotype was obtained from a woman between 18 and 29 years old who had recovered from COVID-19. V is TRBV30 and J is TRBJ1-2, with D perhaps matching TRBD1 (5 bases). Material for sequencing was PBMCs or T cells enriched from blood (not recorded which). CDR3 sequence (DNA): TGTGCCTGGGCTCAGGGTGGGTTCGGTGGCTACACCTTC. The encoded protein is CAWAQGGFGGYTF.